Presented here are 22 T cell receptor beta chains from one specimen sequenced in a study of blood T cell repertoires in COVID-19. Assay used: immunoSEQ multiplex PCR; TCRdb lists only in-frame clones, some missing. This repertoire shows fewer than 250,000 clones, 75% to 85% found once; its top ten account for approximately 6.9%. Sequences were obtained from peripheral blood. These receptors were collected from a man in his fifties or sixties with acute or convalescent COVID-19.

J is TRBJ2-1 and V is TRBV3-1 (or the pseudogene TRBV3-2), with D perhaps matching TRBD1 (5 bases). Trimming left V 4 bases short and J 8 bases short, with 21 bases between. Per germline, CDR1 LGHDT and CDR2 YNNKEL (reference sequence). The CDR3 contains 16 residues. As DNA, the CDR3 is TGTGCCAGCAGCCTAAGTGGAACAGGCAACCACCATGAGCAGTTCTTC. Translating it yields CASSLSGTGNHHEQFF.

The chain links TRBV30 to TRBJ2-5, with D perhaps TRBD2 (6 bases). Trimming took off 5 bases at V and 5 bases at J, with 12 bases between the two ends. The germline V gene encodes CDR1 GTSNPN and CDR2 SVGIG (reference sequence). This CDR3 has 12 residues. The CDR3 nucleotides read TGTGCCTGGGGGGGAGGCGGGGAGACCCAGTACTTC. Protein product: CAWGGGGETQYF.

This clone was found many times. The chain employs TRBV29-1 and TRBJ2-3, with 8 bases matching TRBD1. The germline gives CDR1 SQVTM, CDR2 ANQGSEA. The J segment lost 6 bases and the V segment lost 8 bases, leaving 7 bases of the junction unmatched. The CDR3 consists of 12 residues. The CDR3: CSPRTGTDTQYF. The CDR3 nucleotides are TGCAGCCCCCGGACAGGGACGGATACGCAGTATTTT.

This clone was found a few times. One end of the junction varies from germline; a read error may be responsible. The chain uses TRBV3-1 (or the pseudogene TRBV3-2) and TRBJ2-1, with a possible D match to TRBD2 (6 bases). The CDR3 totals 19 residues. Germline CDR1 is LGHDT and CDR2 is YNNKEL (reference sequence). Written as DNA, the CDR3 is TGTGCCAGCAGCCTAGGCCTAGCGTCCCCCGAGACGTCCTCCAATGAGCAGTTCTTC. Protein sequence: CASSLGLASPETSSNEQFF.

V and J are TRBV6-5 and TRBJ2-3; 9 bases map to TRBD2. Unmatched junction bases numbered 8, after V lost 8 bases and J lost 2 bases. CDR1 is MNHEY and CDR2 is SVGAGI in the germline V gene. This CDR3 comprises 15 residues. CDR3 nucleotide sequence: TGTGCCAGCCTGCCTAGCGGGACCTTCACAGATACGCAGTATTTT. Amino acid sequence: CASLPSGTFTDTQYF.

This chain joins TRBV3-1 (or the pseudogene TRBV3-2) and TRBJ1-3; no clear D gene. Per germline, CDR1 LGHDT and CDR2 YNNKEL (reference sequence). This CDR3 has 17 amino acids. V shed 0 bases and J shed 1 base, with 13 bases lying between them. CDR3 bases: TGTGCCAGCAGCCAAGAGAGGGTTACTTCTTCTGGAAACACCATATATTTT. Its protein product is CASSQERVTSSGNTIYF.

This chain uses TRBV11-3 with TRBJ2-3, with TRBD2 matching 9 bases. CDR1 and CDR2 from the germline V gene are SGHNT and YENEEA. V was clipped by 0 bases and J by 3 bases; unmatched bases: 7. The CDR3 has 17 amino acids. The CDR3 protein is CASSLEASGAGTDTQYF. The CDR3 DNA sequence: TGTGCCAGCAGCTTAGAAGCTAGCGGGGCGGGGACAGATACGCAGTATTTT.

The CDR3 protein is CAWRSIRRAEAFF. In DNA form, the CDR3 reads TGTGCCTGGAGATCGATTCGGAGGGCTGAAGCTTTCTTT. The chain combines TRBV30 with TRBJ1-1; D not resolved. The V end was cut by 3 bases, the J end by 6 bases, with 14 bases between. The CDR3 is 13 amino acids. Looked up from germline, CDR1 is GTSNPN and CDR2 is SVGIG (reference sequence).

The chain has TRBV30 and TRBJ2-1; maybe TRBD1 (5 bases). Trimming removed 2 bases from V and 6 bases from J, with 14 bases in between. The CDR3 contains 14 residues. The germline V gene encodes CDR1 GTSNPN and CDR2 SVGIG (reference sequence). The CDR3 protein is CAWSPLTRGNEQFF. CDR3 bases: TGTGCCTGGAGTCCTCTAACAAGGGGCAATGAGCAGTTCTTC.

This clone was counted at least ten times. The V and J genes are TRBV18 and TRBJ1-3; D may be TRBD1 (5 bases). The V gene's germline CDR1 is KGHSH and CDR2 LQKENI. V was pared by 4 bases and J by 0 bases, with 7 bases between. The CDR3 has 14 amino acids. The CDR3 here is CASSQDSSGNTIYF. CDR3 DNA: TGTGCCAGCTCACAAGACAGCTCTGGAAACACCATATATTTT.

Worth noting for this clone: This same CDR3 is encoded by further DNA sequences in the sample. The chain employs TRBV3-1 (or the pseudogene TRBV3-2) and TRBJ1-1, with D possibly being TRBD1 (6 bases). Germline V gene lookup returns CDR1 LGHDT and CDR2 YNNKEL (reference sequence). This CDR3 has 14 amino acids. V dropped 3 bases and J dropped 1 base, with 9 bases sitting between them. This CDR3 reads CASSQLQGNTEAFF. The CDR3 DNA follows: TGTGCCAGCAGCCAGCTACAGGGGAACACTGAAGCTTTCTTT.

This clone has more than one count but fewer than ten. The chain joins TRBV2 to TRBJ1-1; D remains unclear. Germline V gene lookup returns CDR1 SNHLY and CDR2 FYNNEI. The CDR3 extends over 11 amino acids. V shed 8 bases and J shed 6 bases, with 10 bases lying between them. CDR3 loop: CASPSISEAFF. In nucleotides, the CDR3 is TGTGCCAGCCCGAGCATCTCTGAAGCTTTCTTT.

The chain is built from TRBV2 and TRBJ2-7, with TRBD2 identical over 16 bases. The CDR3 sequence is 16 residues long. The germline V gene has CDR1 SNHLY and CDR2 FYNNEI. V dropped 6 bases and J dropped 8; count of bases not matched to a gene: 10. Here the CDR3 DNA reads TGTGCCAGCAGGGGAACCGGGACTAGCGGGAGGGCCAAGCAGTACTTC. It specifies CASRGTGTSGRAKQYF.

The chain recombines TRBV4-1 with TRBJ2-3, with 12 bases aligning to TRBD2. J gave up 4 bases and V 1 base, and 6 bases lay outside the gene matches. The CDR3 length is 17 residues. Germline CDR1 MGHRA, CDR2 YSYEKL. The CDR3 DNA is TGCGCCAGCAGCCAAGCTTTTCTAGCGGGAGGGGCAGATACGCAGTATTTT. Protein: CASSQAFLAGGADTQYF.

The rearrangement links TRBV12-2 to TRBJ2-7; the table's TRBD1 call for D was not verified on the DNA. TRBV12-2 is a pseudogene segment. The CDR3 is made up of 16 amino acids. The CDR3 DNA is TGTGCAAGTCGCCAGGGGTTTGGGGGAGTAACCTACGAGCAGTACTTC. Translating gives CASRQGFGGVTYEQYF.

J is TRBJ1-2 and V is TRBV6-5; 9 bases map to TRBD1. Unmatched junction bases numbered 12, after V lost 5 bases and J lost 8 bases. This CDR3 is 15 amino acids long. CDR1 and CDR2 (germline): MNHEY, SVGAGI. CDR3 sequence reads: CASSRRDRVNRGYTF. The CDR3 DNA reads as TGTGCCAGCAGTCGCCGGGACAGGGTCAATCGCGGCTACACCTTC.

The V and J genes are TRBV5-5 and TRBJ1-5, with D tentatively TRBD1 (5 bases). V dropped 4 bases and J dropped 6 bases, with 17 bases sitting between them. CDR1 and CDR2 from the germline V gene are SGHKS and YYEKEE (reference sequence). CDR3 length: 15 amino acids. The CDR3 here is CASSPYGGGSQPQHF. The CDR3 DNA reads TGTGCCAGCAGCCCCTATGGGGGGGGGAGTCAGCCCCAGCATTTT.

This clone was observed a handful of times. The chain links TRBV6-5 to TRBJ1-5, with TRBD1 as a possible D gene (5 bases). The CDR3 contains 15 residues. Trimming took off 5 bases at V and 2 bases at J, with 13 bases between the two ends. Germline CDR1 reads MNHEY; CDR2 reads SVGAGI. CDR3 in DNA: TGTGCCAGCAGTCCGGGACTTAGAGGCAATCAGCCCCAGCATTTT. It yields the protein CASSPGLRGNQPQHF.

The genes are TRBV4-2 and TRBJ2-6, with D possibly TRBD1 on 6 matching bases. The CDR3 is made up of 17 amino acids. Trimming took 4 bases from V and 0 from J, leaving 13 bases between them. CDR1 and CDR2 (germline): LGHNA, YNFKEQ. CDR3 loop: CASSLGAASSGANVLTF. In nucleotides, the CDR3 is TGTGCCAGCAGCCTGGGGGCGGCGAGCTCTGGGGCCAACGTCCTGACTTTC.

The V call is TRBV19, the J call TRBJ2-1; maybe TRBD2 (6 bases). The CDR3 length is 15 residues. V gave up 3 bases and J gave up 6 bases, with 15 bases separating them. In germline, CDR1 is LNHDA, CDR2 SQIVND (reference sequence). CDR3 sequence (DNA): TGTGCCAGTAGTATTGGGCGGGATGGTTTCAATGAGCAGTTCTTC. Encoded protein: CASSIGRDGFNEQFF.

This chain joins TRBV5-4 and TRBJ1-2; 9 bases align to TRBD1. CDR1 is SGHNT and CDR2 is YYREEE in the germline V gene (reference sequence). Germline trimming cut 2 bases from V and 8 bases from J; bases unmatched to any gene: 4. The CDR3 contains 13 residues. CDR3 in amino acids: CASSFQGQGGYTF. The CDR3 DNA follows: TGTGCCAGCAGCTTCCAGGGACAGGGCGGCTACACCTTC.

This rearrangement joins TRBV10-3 to TRBJ2-7; tentatively, D is TRBD2 (6 bases). This CDR3 is 14 amino acids long. Between the trimmed V and J ends, which lost 0 bases and 9 bases, there was a span of 15 bases. Germline assignment: CDR1 ENHRY and CDR2 SYGVKD. CDR3 region: CAISESGGTGSQYF. CDR3 DNA sequence: TGTGCCATCAGTGAGTCTGGGGGGACGGGTTCGCAGTACTTC.